The 30 T cell receptor beta chains given below trace back to one sample, sequenced in a study of blood T cell repertoires in COVID-19. Produced via immunoSEQ multiplex PCR; TCRdb's table is partial and in-frame only. In the table there are roughly 68,000 clones, roughly 83% of which are singletons. Sample: peripheral blood. The receptors originated from a man between 45 and 60 years old with active COVID-19.

The chain joins TRBV5-1 to TRBJ2-1, with 10 bases matching TRBD2. Trimming removed 0 bases from V and 7 bases from J; junction bases left unmatched: 4. The CDR3 has 15 amino acids. CDR1 is SGHRS and CDR2 is YFSETQ in the germline V gene. The CDR3: CASSLVSSGRNEQFF. CDR3 in DNA: TGCGCCAGCAGCTTGGTGTCTAGCGGGAGAAATGAGCAGTTCTTC. Full variable domain (rest looked up from reference TRBV5-1 and TRBJ2-1): KAGVTQTPRYLIKTRGQQVTLSCSPISGHRSVSWYQQTPGQGLQFLFEYFSETQRNKGNFPGRFSGRQFSNSRSEMNVSTLELGDSALYLCASSLVSSGRNEQFFGPGTRLTVL.

V usage is TRBV6-2 or TRBV6-3 and J usage is TRBJ1-1, with 9 bases that match TRBD1. Trimming removed 6 bases from V and 5 bases from J; junction bases left unmatched: 13. The germline gives CDR1 MNHEY, CDR2 SVGEGT. This CDR3 spans 16 amino acids. CDR3 amino acids: CASSEDRGHLRTEAFF. CDR3 nucleotide sequence: TGTGCCAGCAGCGAGGACAGGGGTCACTTGAGAACTGAAGCTTTCTTT.

This clone came up a few times. The J gene is TRBJ1-6, the V gene TRBV14, with a possible D match to TRBD1 (5 bases). Between the trimmed V and J ends, which lost 8 bases and 5 bases, there was a span of 16 bases. Germline V gene data show CDR1 as SGHDN and CDR2 as FVKESK. The CDR3 totals 15 residues. CDR3 residues: CASHSQALNNSPLHF. The CDR3 DNA sequence: TGTGCCAGCCATTCACAGGCTTTGAATAATTCACCCCTCCACTTT.

Note on this clone: Compared with germline, one end of the junction differs, possibly owing to a read error. The rearrangement uses TRBV13 and TRBJ2-7; no firm D call. Germline CDR1 is PRHDT and CDR2 is FYEKMQ (reference sequence). The CDR3 runs 13 residues. The DNA of the CDR3 is TGTGCCATCAGCCACAATACCTCCTACGAGCAGTACTTC. This encodes CAISHNTSYEQYF.

V usage is TRBV5-1 and J usage is TRBJ2-7; the match to TRBD1 covers 9 bases. Unmatched junction bases numbered 5, after V lost 4 bases and J lost 3 bases. The CDR3 sequence is 14 residues long. CDR1 is SGHRS and CDR2 is YFSETQ in the germline V gene. DNA for the CDR3: TGCGCCAGCAGCGCGGGACAGGGTGGCTACGAGCAGTACTTC. As protein: CASSAGQGGYEQYF.

This clone was picked up a small number of times. V gene TRBV23-1 combines with J gene TRBJ2-7, with D possibly matching TRBD1 (5 bases). TRBV23-1 is annotated as an ORF whose role is uncertain. Trimming stripped 6 bases from V and 7 bases from J, with 10 bases between. This CDR3 comprises 11 residues. CDR3 amino acids: CASSPRTEQYF. The CDR3 coding sequence is TGCGCCAGCAGCCCACGGACAGAGCAGTACTTC.

V is TRBV4-3 and J is TRBJ2-2, with D possibly TRBD1 on 5 matching bases. Trimming cost V 3 bases and J 6 bases, with 11 bases left between them. Germline-derived CDR1 and CDR2 are LGHNA and YSLEER. CDR3 size: 14 residues. The CDR3 here is CASSQQGIPGELFF. The CDR3, as DNA: TGCGCCAGCAGCCAGCAGGGTATTCCCGGGGAGCTGTTTTTT.

The chain carries TRBV19 and TRBJ1-1; D is perhaps TRBD1 (5 bases). Per the germline V gene, CDR1 is LNHDA and CDR2 is SQIVND (reference sequence). The CDR3 spans 14 residues. Trimming left V 5 bases short and J 4 bases short, with 14 bases between. This CDR3 reads CASSPAVGVTEAFF. CDR3 nucleotides: TGTGCCAGTAGTCCCGCGGTAGGGGTCACTGAAGCTTTCTTT.

This clone has just one count. The chain is built from TRBV9 and TRBJ1-2, with 7 bases matching TRBD1. V was pared by 0 bases and J by 6 bases, with 2 bases of the junction left unmatched. The CDR3 has 13 amino acids. Germline V CDR1 and CDR2: SGDLS, YYNGEE. CDR3 protein: CASSVAGTDGYTF. The DNA of the CDR3 is TGTGCCAGCAGCGTAGCGGGGACAGATGGCTACACCTTC.

CDR3 residues: CASSPAPDRGDVYEQYF. CDR3 DNA sequence: TGTGCCAGCTCACCCGCCCCGGACAGGGGGGACGTTTACGAGCAGTACTTC. The chain uses TRBV18 and TRBJ2-7, with 10 bases lining up with TRBD1. V trimming: 3 bases; J trimming: 4 bases; junction bases outside the gene matches: 12. Germline CDR1 is KGHSH and CDR2 is LQKENI. This CDR3 is 17 amino acids long.

The rearrangement joins TRBV30 to TRBJ2-7; weak D call: TRBD1 (5 bases). Trimming took 3 bases from V and 2 from J, leaving 17 bases between them. The CDR3 extends over 15 amino acids. Germline V gene lookup returns CDR1 GTSNPN and CDR2 SVGIG (reference sequence). The CDR3 here is CAWSFKWGGPYEQYF. The CDR3 DNA sequence: TGTGCCTGGAGCTTTAAATGGGGCGGCCCCTACGAGCAGTACTTC.

Notes on this clone: Given the absence of the conserved phenylalanine or tryptophan at the CDR3 end, a read error is likely. The limits of the CDR3 on the DNA are not certain, so only TCRdb's listed CDR3 is given. This sequence joins TRBV5-6 and TRBJ1-1. Ends included, the CDR3 has 12 residues. Germline CDR1 and CDR2: SGHDT and YYEEEE. CDR3 protein: CASSLISGRRTL.

In DNA form, the CDR3 reads TGCGCCAGCAGTGAGAGGAGGGGCAGGAATAATTCACCCCTCCACTTT. Encoded protein: CASSERRGRNNSPLHF. V gene TRBV10-2 combines with J gene TRBJ1-6; weak D call: TRBD1 (5 bases). V dropped 2 bases and J dropped 5 bases, with 13 bases sitting between them. The length of the CDR3 is 16 residues. Germline V lookup: CDR1 WSHSY, CDR2 SAAADI.

The chain links TRBV2 to TRBJ2-7; 7 nucleotides agree with TRBD2. This CDR3 has 14 amino acids. V trimming: 10 bases; J trimming: 0 bases; junction bases outside the gene matches: 9. Germline V CDR1 and CDR2: SNHLY, FYNNEI. The DNA for the CDR3 is TGTGCCACCCTGGAGGGAGGGCACTCCTACGAGCAGTACTTC. Translation gives CATLEGGHSYEQYF.

The chain's CDR3 is CASSQEGTQNTEAFF. CDR3 sequence (DNA): TGTGCCAGCAGCCAAGAGGGCACACAGAACACTGAAGCTTTCTTT. The chain employs TRBV3-1 (or the pseudogene TRBV3-2) and TRBJ1-1; no firm D call. Germline V gene lookup returns CDR1 LGHDT and CDR2 YNNKEL (reference sequence). The germline V and J ends were trimmed by 0 bases and 1 base, with 9 bases remaining between them. The CDR3 loop spans 15 amino acids.

The chain combines TRBV2 with TRBJ1-3; D may be TRBD1 (6 bases). Germline values: CDR1 SNHLY, CDR2 FYNNEI. Trimming removed 9 bases from V and 1 base from J, with 13 bases in between. This CDR3 has 14 residues. The CDR3 spells CARRPGTSGNTIYF. The CDR3 region has the DNA TGTGCCAGGCGACCAGGGACATCTGGAAACACCATATATTTT.

CDR3 DNA: TGCGCCAGCAGCTTGACCGGGACTAGCTCCCACTACAATGAGCAGTTCTTC. Translation gives CASSLTGTSSHYNEQFF. This rearrangement joins TRBV5-1 to TRBJ2-1, with TRBD2 matching 9 bases. This CDR3 has 17 amino acids. Germline V lookup: CDR1 SGHRS, CDR2 YFSETQ. With 1 base clipped from V and 3 bases from J, the junction kept 8 bases outside the gene matches. Filled out from reference TRBV5-1 and TRBJ2-1, the complete variable domain reads KAGVTQTPRYLIKTRGQQVTLSCSPISGHRSVSWYQQTPGQGLQFLFEYFSETQRNKGNFPGRFSGRQFSNSRSEMNVSTLELGDSALYLCASSLTGTSSHYNEQFFGPGTRLTVL.

The chain combines TRBV19 with TRBJ2-1, with a tentative D call TRBD1 (7 bases). Germline V gives CDR1 LNHDA, CDR2 SQIVND (reference sequence). CDR3 length: 15 amino acids. V was pared by 6 bases and J by 4 bases, with 16 bases between. The CDR3 spells CASSLAGQTYNEQFF. The CDR3 DNA is TGTGCCAGTAGCCTGGCGGGACAGACATACAATGAGCAGTTCTTC.

This clone was recorded once. The chain has TRBV25-1 and TRBJ2-7; D might be TRBD2 (6 bases). Germline values: CDR1 MGHDK, CDR2 SYGVNS. The CDR3 consists of 14 residues. V was pared by 2 bases and J by 3 bases, with 11 bases between. The CDR3 DNA follows: TGTGCCAGCAGTGAAGAGGTGGAGGGCTACGAGCAGTACTTC. This gives the protein CASSEEVEGYEQYF.

V and J are TRBV28 and TRBJ2-2; a possible D gene is TRBD1 (5 bases). V shed 5 bases and J shed 8 bases, with 18 bases lying between them. CDR3 length: 15 amino acids. The germline gives CDR1 MDHEN, CDR2 SYDVKM. This chain's CDR3 is CASSPLRQYRGELFF. CDR3 nucleotides: TGTGCCAGCAGTCCCCTCAGACAGTATAGAGGGGAGCTGTTTTTT.

The chain employs TRBV5-6 and TRBJ1-1; 7 nucleotides line up with TRBD1. J was trimmed by 0 bases and V by 4 bases; bases with no gene match: 9. CDR3 length equals 16 residues. Germline V gene sequence: CDR1 SGHDT, CDR2 YYEEEE. The CDR3 coding sequence is TGTGCCAGCAGCGTTCGACAGGGAAACATGAACACTGAAGCTTTCTTT. This gives the protein CASSVRQGNMNTEAFF. The full variable domain, rest sourced from reference TRBV5-6 and TRBJ1-1, is DAGVTQSPTHLIKTRGQQVTLRCSPKSGHDTVSWYQQALGQGPQFIFQYYEEEERQRGNFPDRFSGHQFPNYSSELNVNALLLGDSALYLCASSVRQGNMNTEAFFGQGTRLTVV.

The chain couples TRBV7-8 to TRBJ2-5; 12 positions match TRBD2. This CDR3 comprises 15 residues. Germline CDR1 is SGHVS and CDR2 is FQNEAQ. Trimming removed 3 bases from V and 3 bases from J; junction bases left unmatched: 2. The CDR3 bases are TGTGCCAGCAGCTTCCCTAGCGGGAGGGAAGAGACCCAGTACTTC. It translates to CASSFPSGREETQYF.

This chain uses TRBV7-2 with TRBJ2-7, with a tentative D call TRBD1 (5 bases). Trimming left V 1 base short and J 6 bases short, with 10 bases between. The CDR3 totals 13 residues. CDR1 is SGHTA, CDR2 FQGNSA, per germline. The CDR3 protein is CASSLGQSAEQYF. The CDR3 nucleotides are TGTGCCAGCAGCTTAGGACAGTCCGCCGAGCAGTACTTC.

The genes are TRBV9 and TRBJ2-3; D may be TRBD2 (6 bases). V was trimmed by 5 bases and J by 0 bases, leaving 16 bases between them. The CDR3 is 16 residues long. Germline V CDR1 and CDR2: SGDLS, YYNGEE. CDR3 coding DNA: TGTGCCAGCAGTGGCGGGGCTATCCCGAGCACAGATACGCAGTATTTT. Its translation is CASSGGAIPSTDTQYF.

CDR3 loop: CASSQEGPPGWGYTF. The DNA of the CDR3 is TGTGCCAGCAGCCAAGAAGGTCCCCCAGGGTGGGGCTACACCTTC. J is TRBJ1-2 and V is TRBV3-1 (or the pseudogene TRBV3-2), with D possibly TRBD1 on 5 matching bases. Germline CDR1 is LGHDT and CDR2 is YNNKEL (reference sequence). The CDR3 sequence is 15 residues long. V lost 0 bases and J 8 bases, leaving 16 bases between the germline ends.

The V gene is TRBV2, the J gene TRBJ2-2; D may be TRBD2 (6 bases). Trimming stripped 8 bases from V and 0 bases from J, with 10 bases between. From germline, CDR1 is SNHLY and CDR2 FYNNEI. CDR3 length: 14 residues. For the CDR3, the DNA is TGTGCCAGCGGGGGGAGTACGAACACCGGGGAGCTGTTTTTT. The encoded protein is CASGGSTNTGELFF.

The CDR3, as DNA: TGTGCCAGCAGTAGAGACAGGGGGCTTCTCGACACTGAAGCTTTCTTT. Its protein product is CASSRDRGLLDTEAFF. The V gene is TRBV6-2 or TRBV6-3, the J gene TRBJ1-1, with 10 nucleotides matching TRBD1. Germline CDR1 and CDR2: MNHEY and SVGEGT. After removal of 5 bases from V and 3 bases from J, the junction contained 9 bases not matched to a gene. The CDR3 totals 16 residues.

The CDR3 sequence: CASSTPSGTYNEQFF. The CDR3 DNA reads as TGTGCCAGCAGCACCCCTAGCGGGACCTACAATGAGCAGTTCTTC. This chain joins TRBV11-3 and TRBJ2-1, with 9 bases identical to TRBD2. This CDR3 has 15 residues. Germline V lookup: CDR1 SGHNT, CDR2 YENEEA. Trimming took 5 bases from V and 2 from J; bases not matched to a gene: 4.

The chain is built from TRBV6-5 and TRBJ2-1; TRBD1 is a possible D gene (6 bases). Germline CDR1 is MNHEY and CDR2 is SVGAGI. V was pared by 8 bases and J by 8 bases, with 19 bases between. CDR3 length: 14 amino acids. The CDR3 sequence: CASSSGGHFDEQFF. The CDR3, as DNA: TGTGCCAGCTCGAGTGGGGGACATTTCGATGAGCAGTTCTTC.

This clone has a single count. The rearrangement uses TRBV7-9 and TRBJ2-7; D gene ambiguous. There are 13 residues in the CDR3. Trimming took off 5 bases at V and 4 bases at J, with 12 bases between the two ends. Germline CDR1 and CDR2: SEHNR and FQNEAQ (reference sequence). Here the CDR3 DNA reads TGTGCCAGCAGCCAGATTTCGGGTTACGAGCAGTACTTC. This translates into CASSQISGYEQYF.